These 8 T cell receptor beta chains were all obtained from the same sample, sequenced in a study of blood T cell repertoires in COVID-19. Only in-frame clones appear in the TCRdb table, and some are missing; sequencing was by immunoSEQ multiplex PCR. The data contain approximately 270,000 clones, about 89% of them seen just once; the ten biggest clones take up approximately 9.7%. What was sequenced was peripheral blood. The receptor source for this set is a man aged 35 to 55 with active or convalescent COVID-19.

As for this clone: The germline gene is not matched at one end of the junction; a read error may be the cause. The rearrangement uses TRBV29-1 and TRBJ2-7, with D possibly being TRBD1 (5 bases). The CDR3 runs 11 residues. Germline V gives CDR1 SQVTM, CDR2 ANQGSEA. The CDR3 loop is CSVARQLTLLF. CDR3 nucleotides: TGCAGCGTTGCGAGACAGCTCACCCTACTGTTC.

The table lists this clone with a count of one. CDR3 sequence: CASSRQGGNQPQHF. The CDR3 DNA reads TGTGCCAGCAGTAGACAGGGGGGCAATCAGCCCCAGCATTTT. This rearrangement joins TRBV6-5 to TRBJ1-5, with 9 bases fitting TRBD1. The germline V gene has CDR1 MNHEY and CDR2 SVGAGI. V shed 5 bases, J shed 2 bases, and the junction held 1 base outside the gene matches. The CDR3 has 14 amino acids.

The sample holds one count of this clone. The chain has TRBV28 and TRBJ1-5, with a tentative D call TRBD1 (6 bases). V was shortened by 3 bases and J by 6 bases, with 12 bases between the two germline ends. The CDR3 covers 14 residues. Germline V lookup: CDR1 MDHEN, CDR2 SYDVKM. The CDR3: CASSLTRGRQPQHF. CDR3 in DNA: TGTGCCAGCAGTTTGACCAGGGGTCGTCAGCCCCAGCATTTT.

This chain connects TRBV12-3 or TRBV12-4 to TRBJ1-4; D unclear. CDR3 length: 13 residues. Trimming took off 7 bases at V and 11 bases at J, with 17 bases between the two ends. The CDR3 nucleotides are TGTGCCAGCATGAGGGTGGGTGGTAGTAAACTGTTTTTT. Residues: CASMRVGGSKLFF.

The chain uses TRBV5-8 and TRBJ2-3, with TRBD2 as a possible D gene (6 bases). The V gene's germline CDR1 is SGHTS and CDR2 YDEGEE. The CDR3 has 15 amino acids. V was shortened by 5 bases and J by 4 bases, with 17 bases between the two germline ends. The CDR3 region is CASSPWRGDADTQYF. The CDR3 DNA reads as TGTGCCAGCAGTCCGTGGAGGGGAGATGCAGATACGCAGTATTTT.

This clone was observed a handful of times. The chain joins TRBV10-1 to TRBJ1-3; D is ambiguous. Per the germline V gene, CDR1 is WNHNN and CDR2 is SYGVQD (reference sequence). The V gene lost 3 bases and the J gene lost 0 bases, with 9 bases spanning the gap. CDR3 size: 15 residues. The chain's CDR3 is CASSEAGSSGNTIYF. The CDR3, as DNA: TGCGCCAGCAGTGAAGCGGGGAGCTCTGGAAACACCATATATTTT.

CDR3 region: CASVRGLRETQYF. CDR3 bases: TGTGCCAGCGTCAGGGGCCTTCGAGAGACCCAGTACTTC. The chain carries TRBV2 and TRBJ2-5; weak D call: TRBD1 (6 bases). Germline V gene sequence: CDR1 SNHLY, CDR2 FYNNEI. The CDR3 spans 13 residues. The ends were cut back, 8 bases at V and 4 bases at J, with 14 bases in the middle. The whole variable domain, filled in from reference TRBV2 and TRBJ2-5, reads EPEVTQTPSHQVTQMGQEVILRCVPISNHLYFYWYRQILGQKVEFLVSFYNNEISEKSEIFDDQFSVERPDGSNFTLKIRSTKLEDSAMYFCASVRGLRETQYFGPGTRLLVL.

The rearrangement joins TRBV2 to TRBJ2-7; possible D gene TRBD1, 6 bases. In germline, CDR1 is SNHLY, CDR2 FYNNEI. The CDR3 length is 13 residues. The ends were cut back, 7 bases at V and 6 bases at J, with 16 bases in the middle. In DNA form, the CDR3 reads TGTGCCAGCACGAGGGGGAACCGGGGCGAGCAGTACTTC. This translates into CASTRGNRGEQYF.